This T cell receptor (beta chain) was found in a study of Graves' ophthalmopathy and Graves' hyperthyroidism. In this sample, this clonotype turned up a few times. What it binds is not known. Notes on the study in general: In separating ophthalmopathy from stable hyperthyroidism, a 13-signature model achieved nearly 90% sensitivity and approximately 80% specificity.

Uncontrolled infections, other autoimmune diseases, pregnancy or lactation barred patients from enrollment. As the template, RNA transcripts were used to amplify TCR beta CDR3 regions. RT-PCR was first run with HTBI primers, then multiplex PCR in a second round. TCRdb reprocessed the multiplex PCR reads with MiXCR, giving one entry per CDR3 protein. The repertoire consists of under 350,000 distinct CDR3 sequences, with roughly 16% occurring once and the leading ten covering around 12%. This sequence originates from an adult man with Graves' ophthalmopathy. The source material was peripheral blood.

The CDR3 DNA reads TGTGCCAGCAGTCGACAGTGGGAGACCCAGTACTTC. Its translation: CASSRQWETQYF. J is TRBJ2-5 and V is TRBV6-1; the D gene is possibly TRBD1 (5 bases). This CDR3 contains 12 residues. The germline V and J ends were trimmed by 5 bases and 5 bases, with 9 bases remaining between them. Germline assignment: CDR1 MNHNS and CDR2 SASEGT.